A selection of T cell receptor beta chains follows, all from one sample in a study of early T cells in non-severe SARS-CoV-2 infection. Each CDR3 protein is one row after TCRdb ran MiXCR on the 5' RACE reads. The sample gives over 70,000 distinct CDR3 sequences, roughly 14% of which show up once; more than 6.5% is in the top ten. The sequenced sample was whole blood. These receptor sequences come from an adult who was a healthcare worker with PCR-confirmed SARS-CoV-2 infection or an uninfected control (not recorded which). CDR3s include the opening cysteine and the closing phenylalanine or tryptophan. The D gene is left open where the match is weak. Clone size is shown for a subset of rows, as once, few, many or a class of expanded clone.

V gene	D gene	J gene	clone size	CDR3 DNA	CDR3 protein
TRBV27	NA	TRBJ2-2	NA	TGTGCCAGCAGTCCGACCGGACAGCTCACCGGGGAGCTGTTTTTT	CASSPTGQLTGELFF
TRBV2	TRBD1	TRBJ1-6	few	TGTGCCAGCAGTGCCACCGGGACAGGAAATTCACCCCTCCACTTT	CASSATGTGNSPLHF
TRBV27	NA	TRBJ1-2	NA	TGTGCCAGCACCCTTGACGGACGAGCTAACTATGGCTACACCTTC	CASTLDGRANYGYTF
TRBV29-1	NA	TRBJ2-3	many	TGCAGCGTTGAAAATGGCAACACAGATACGCAGTATTTT	CSVENGNTDTQYF
TRBV7-6	TRBD2	TRBJ2-1	NA	TGTGCCAGCAGCCCTGGACTAGCGGGAGGCAATGAGCAGTTCTTC	CASSPGLAGGNEQFF
TRBV3-1	NA	TRBJ1-3	few	TGTGCCAGCGCCGGGACCGCTAAGGAAAACACCATATATTTT	CASAGTAKENTIYF
TRBV5-1	TRBD1	TRBJ2-7	NA	TGCGCCAGCAGCTTGGAAGGGGGCTTAAGCTCCTACGAGCAGTACTTC	CASSLEGGLSSYEQYF
TRBV20-1	NA	TRBJ2-1	many	TGCAGTGCTAGAAGGGGGACGAATGAGCAGTTCTTC	CSARRGTNEQFF
TRBV19	NA	TRBJ2-4	few	TGTGCCAGTATGGGGCCGAAAAACATTCAGTACTTC	CASMGPKNIQYF
TRBV5-5	TRBD2	TRBJ2-2	NA	TGTGCCAGTCAGGGACTAGTGGGCACCGGGGAGCTGTTTTTT	CASQGLVGTGELFF
TRBV28	NA	TRBJ1-1	many	TGTGCCAGCACCACTCTAGGGGTACAGCTGAACACTGAAGCTTTCTTT	CASTTLGVQLNTEAFF
TRBV30	NA	TRBJ2-2	NA	TGTGCCTGGAGTGTACTGAAAGGGACCGGGGAGCTGTTTTTT	CAWSVLKGTGELFF
TRBV7-2	NA	TRBJ2-1	NA	TGTGCCAGCAGCTTGGCGGGCGGGGTCTCCTACAATGAGCAGTTCTTC	CASSLAGGVSYNEQFF
TRBV10-3	TRBD2	TRBJ2-1	NA	TGTGCCATCAGTGAGTCTACTAGCGGGAGGTCAGGTAATGAGCAGTTCTTC	CAISESTSGRSGNEQFF
TRBV11-3	TRBD2	TRBJ2-1	few	TGTGCCAGCAGCTCTCCTGCCCTAGCGGGAGGTATTAATGAGCAGTTCTTC	CASSSPALAGGINEQFF
TRBV4-1	TRBD1	TRBJ1-5	few	TGCGCCAGCAGCAGAAAGCCGACAGGGAATCAGCCCCAGCATTTT	CASSRKPTGNQPQHF
TRBV5-6	NA	TRBJ2-3	NA	TGTGCCAGCAGCTTGGTCGCTAGCGGCACAGATACGCAGTATTTT	CASSLVASGTDTQYF
TRBV6-5	NA	TRBJ2-6	NA	TGTGCCAGCAGTTACGGTCCTTCTGGGGCCAACGTCCTGACTTTC	CASSYGPSGANVLTF
TRBV6-5	NA	TRBJ2-2	few	TGTGCCAGCAGTTACAAGCGGACCCTTACCGGGGAGCTGTTTTTT	CASSYKRTLTGELFF
TRBV4-1	NA	TRBJ2-3	NA	TGCGCCAGCAGCCAAGAAACGTTCCTGGATACGCAGTATTTT	CASSQETFLDTQYF
TRBV7-6	NA	TRBJ1-5	NA	TGTGCCAGCAGCCCCCGCCTTGAGGGGGGACGAAGCAATCAGCCCCAGCATTTT	CASSPRLEGGRSNQPQHF
TRBV12-3/TRBV12-4	TRBD2	TRBJ2-7	NA	TGTGCCAGCACCCGAGCGGGACTAGCGGATACCTACGAGCAGTACTTC	CASTRAGLADTYEQYF
TRBV7-6	NA	TRBJ2-5	NA	TGTGCCAGCAGCCTCCCAGGGTCCTCCGGGGAGACCCAGTACTTC	CASSLPGSSGETQYF
TRBV9	TRBD2	TRBJ2-3	many	TGTGCCAGCAGCGTAGTAGTAGCGGGAGCAGATACGCAGTATTTT	CASSVVVAGADTQYF
TRBV5-4	NA	TRBJ2-5	NA	TGTGCCAGCAGCTCTCGGAGCGGAGAAGACCAGTACTTC	CASSSRSGEDQYF
TRBV10-3	NA	TRBJ1-2	many	TGTGCCATCAGTGAACAGGACAGCTATGGCTACACCTTC	CAISEQDSYGYTF
TRBV19	TRBD1	TRBJ1-2	NA	TGTGCCAGTAGTTCCGGACAGGGGGCGTTTGGCTACACCTTC	CASSSGQGAFGYTF
TRBV12-3/TRBV12-4	NA	TRBJ2-4	many	TGTGCCAGCAGTTTCGGAACGGCCAAGAACATTCAGTACTTC	CASSFGTAKNIQYF
TRBV24-1	NA	TRBJ2-1	NA	TGTGCCACCAGTGATTTGCTGAAACTCTCATTC	CATSDLLKLSF
TRBV5-1	NA	TRBJ1-2	few	TGCGCCAGCAGCCCTCACTTGACGGGGGCTGATGGCTACACCTTC	CASSPHLTGADGYTF
TRBV7-9	NA	TRBJ1-6	NA	TGTGCCGCGACCGGGGGGTATAATTCACCCCTCCACTTT	CAATGGYNSPLHF
TRBV28	NA	TRBJ2-1	few	TGTGCCAGCCCTCCTTTAGGGACCATCAGGGGGGATGAGCAGTTCTTC	CASPPLGTIRGDEQFF
TRBV6-6	TRBD1	TRBJ1-5	many	TGTGCCAGCAGTCCACAGGGGATCAATCAGCCCCAGCATTTT	CASSPQGINQPQHF
TRBV4-1	NA	TRBJ1-1	NA	TGCGCCAGCAGCCAAGTTGGACAGACTTTGAACACTGAAGCTTTCTTT	CASSQVGQTLNTEAFF
TRBV29-1	TRBD1	TRBJ2-1	NA	TGCAGCGTTGAAGATCAGGGGGCGATTCGGTACAATGAGCAGTTCTTC	CSVEDQGAIRYNEQFF
TRBV7-9	NA	TRBJ1-4	few	TGTGCCAGCAGCTTTGGACGTCCAGAGGAAAAACTGTTTTTT	CASSFGRPEEKLFF
TRBV6-5	NA	TRBJ1-3	many	TGTGCCAGCAAACCCACAGGGTCTTCTGGAAACACCATATATTTT	CASKPTGSSGNTIYF
TRBV9	NA	TRBJ2-3	few	TGTGCCAGCAGCGCCCGCACAGATACGCAGTATTTT	CASSARTDTQYF
TRBV7-9	TRBD2	TRBJ2-1	NA	TGTGCCAGCAGCTTCTACTCCGGGACTAGGGGGAATGAGCAGTTCTTC	CASSFYSGTRGNEQFF
TRBV4-2	TRBD1	TRBJ2-1	few	TGTGCCAGCAGCCACTCGACAGGGAGTGAGCAGTTCTTC	CASSHSTGSEQFF
TRBV4-1	TRBD1	TRBJ2-7	NA	TGCGCCAGCAGCCCATCGACAGGGCTATCCTACGAGCAGTACTTC	CASSPSTGLSYEQYF
TRBV27	NA	TRBJ1-5	NA	TGTGCCAGCAGTTTATTCATCACCAATCAGCCCCAGCATTTT	CASSLFITNQPQHF
TRBV6-6	NA	TRBJ1-1	many	TGTGCCAGCAGTTATCGCGGGGGGGACACTGAAGCTTTCTTT	CASSYRGGDTEAFF
TRBV20-1	TRBD2	TRBJ2-1	few	TGCAGTGCTAGACCCTTGAGCGGGAGCGTGTTACACAATGAGCAGTTCTTC	CSARPLSGSVLHNEQFF
TRBV28	NA	TRBJ2-7	NA	TGTGCCAGCAGCGGGGACGAGCAGTACTTC	CASSGDEQYF
TRBV4-2	NA	TRBJ1-5	few	TGTGCCAGCAGCCAAGAGCCTCGGGGTCGGGTTCGCAATCAGCCCCAGCATTTT	CASSQEPRGRVRNQPQHF
TRBV6-5	TRBD1	TRBJ2-1	few	TGTGCCAGCAGTTCGTACAGGGGGCGGCACAATGAGCAGTTCTTC	CASSSYRGRHNEQFF
TRBV7-9	TRBD2	TRBJ2-1	few	TGTGCCAGCCTCGGAGAGCGGACTAGCGGGAGGGTCTCCTACAATGAGCAGTTCTTC	CASLGERTSGRVSYNEQFF
TRBV28	TRBD1	TRBJ1-2	NA	TGTGCCAGCAGCACGGAGATCGGGACAGGGGGCGATGGCTACACCTTC	CASSTEIGTGGDGYTF
TRBV28	NA	TRBJ1-3	few	TGTGCCAGCAGACGAGGGGGAAACACCATATATTTT	CASRRGGNTIYF
TRBV29-1	TRBD1	TRBJ2-2	NA	TGCAGCACAGGGGCGGACTGGGGCGGGGAGCTGTTTTTT	CSTGADWGGELFF
TRBV6-4	TRBD2	TRBJ2-7	NA	TGTGCCAGCAGTGACTCCGGGACTAGCACGGCCGAGCAGTACTTC	CASSDSGTSTAEQYF
TRBV2	NA	TRBJ2-7	few	TGTGCCAGCAGTGAAGCCTGGGGCCAGTACTTC	CASSEAWGQYF
TRBV30	TRBD2	TRBJ2-2	NA	TGTGCCTGGAGTGGACTAGCGTCGCCCGGGGAGCTGTTTTTT	CAWSGLASPGELFF
TRBV7-9	NA	TRBJ1-1	few	TGTGCCAGCAGCTTCCCCATCGTTGGGACAAATGAAGCTTTCTTT	CASSFPIVGTNEAFF
TRBV2	TRBD2	TRBJ2-3	NA	TGTGCCATTCTAGCGGGGGGCACAGATACGCAGTATTTT	CAILAGGTDTQYF
TRBV9	NA	TRBJ1-1	few	TGTGCCAGCCGGCCAAGGAACACTGAAGCTTTCTTT	CASRPRNTEAFF